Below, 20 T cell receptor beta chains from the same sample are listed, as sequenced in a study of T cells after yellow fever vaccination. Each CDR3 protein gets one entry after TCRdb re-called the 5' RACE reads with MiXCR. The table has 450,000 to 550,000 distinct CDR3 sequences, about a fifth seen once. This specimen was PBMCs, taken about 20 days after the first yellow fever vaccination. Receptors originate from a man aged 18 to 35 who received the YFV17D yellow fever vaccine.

The CDR3 spells CSARGGGNNEQYF. CDR3 bases: TGCAGTGCTCGGGGAGGGGGTAACAATGAGCAGTACTTC. The rearrangement joins TRBV20-1 to TRBJ2-1; D may be TRBD2 (7 bases). The better agreement between TRBJ2-7 and the DNA end casts doubt on the J call. The germline V gene encodes CDR1 DFQATT and CDR2 SNEGSKA (reference sequence). The length of the CDR3 is 13 residues.

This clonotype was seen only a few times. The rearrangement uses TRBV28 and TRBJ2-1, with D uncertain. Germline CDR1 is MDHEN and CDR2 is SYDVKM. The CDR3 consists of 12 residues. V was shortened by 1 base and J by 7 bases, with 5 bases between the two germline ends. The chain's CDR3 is CASSLYVNEQFF. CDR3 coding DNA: TGTGCCAGCAGTTTATACGTTAATGAGCAGTTCTTC.

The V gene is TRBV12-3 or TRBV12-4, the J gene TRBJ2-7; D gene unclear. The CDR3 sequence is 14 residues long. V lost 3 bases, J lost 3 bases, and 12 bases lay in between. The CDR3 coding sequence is TGTGCCAGCAGTTTCCAGTCCTTGCGCTACGAGCAGTACTTC. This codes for CASSFQSLRYEQYF.

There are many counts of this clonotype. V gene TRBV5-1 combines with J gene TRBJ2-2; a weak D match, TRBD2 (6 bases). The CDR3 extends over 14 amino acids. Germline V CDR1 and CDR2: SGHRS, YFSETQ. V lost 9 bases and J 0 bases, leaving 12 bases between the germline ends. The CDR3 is CATRPSANTGELFF. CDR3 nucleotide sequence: TGCGCCACCCGTCCTAGCGCGAACACCGGGGAGCTGTTTTTT.

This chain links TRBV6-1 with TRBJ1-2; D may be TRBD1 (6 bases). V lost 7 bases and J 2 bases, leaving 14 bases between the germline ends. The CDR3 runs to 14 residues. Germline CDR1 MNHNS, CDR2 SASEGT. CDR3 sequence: CASNPTGWNYGYTF. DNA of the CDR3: TGTGCCAGCAATCCAACAGGGTGGAACTATGGCTACACCTTC.

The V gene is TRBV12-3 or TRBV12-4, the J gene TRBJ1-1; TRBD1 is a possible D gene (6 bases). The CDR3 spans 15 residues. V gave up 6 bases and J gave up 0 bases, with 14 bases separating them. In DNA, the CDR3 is TGTGCCAGCAGGGAAAAGGGGGGTATGAACACTGAAGCTTTCTTT. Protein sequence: CASREKGGMNTEAFF.

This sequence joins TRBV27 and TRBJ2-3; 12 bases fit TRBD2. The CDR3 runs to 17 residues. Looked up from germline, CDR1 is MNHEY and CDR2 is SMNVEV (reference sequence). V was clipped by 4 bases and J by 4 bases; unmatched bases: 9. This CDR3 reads CASSSRLAGDSADTQYF. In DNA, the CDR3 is TGTGCCAGCAGTTCCCGACTAGCGGGGGATTCGGCAGATACGCAGTATTTT.

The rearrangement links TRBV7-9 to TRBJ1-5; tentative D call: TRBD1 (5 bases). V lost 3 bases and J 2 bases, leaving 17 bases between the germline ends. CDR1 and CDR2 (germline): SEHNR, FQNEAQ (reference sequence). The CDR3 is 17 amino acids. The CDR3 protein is CASSFVSGGYGNQPQHF. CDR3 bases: TGTGCCAGCAGCTTTGTCTCGGGGGGATATGGCAATCAGCCCCAGCATTTT.

The CDR3 DNA sequence: TGTGCCACCAGTGATCCTGGCGCAGGGTGGGATGAGCAGTTCTTC. Translated: CATSDPGAGWDEQFF. The chain couples TRBV24-1 to TRBJ2-1, with D tentatively TRBD1 (5 bases). V lost 3 bases and J 8 bases, leaving 16 bases between the germline ends. This CDR3 contains 15 residues. Per the germline V gene, CDR1 is KGHDR and CDR2 is SFDVKD.

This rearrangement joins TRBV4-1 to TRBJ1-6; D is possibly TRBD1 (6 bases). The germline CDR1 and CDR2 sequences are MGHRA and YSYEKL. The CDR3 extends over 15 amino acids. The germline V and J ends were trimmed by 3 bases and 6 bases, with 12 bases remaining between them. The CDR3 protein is CASSHGQPTNSPLHF. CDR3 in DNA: TGCGCCAGCAGCCACGGACAGCCCACTAATTCACCCCTCCACTTT.

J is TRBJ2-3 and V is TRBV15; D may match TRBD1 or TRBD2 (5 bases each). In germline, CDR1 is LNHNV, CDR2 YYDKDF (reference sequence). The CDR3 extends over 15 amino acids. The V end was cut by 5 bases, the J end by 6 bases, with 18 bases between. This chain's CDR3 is CATSPGTATWDTQYF. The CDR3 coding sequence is TGTGCCACCAGCCCGGGGACGGCTACCTGGGATACGCAGTATTTT.

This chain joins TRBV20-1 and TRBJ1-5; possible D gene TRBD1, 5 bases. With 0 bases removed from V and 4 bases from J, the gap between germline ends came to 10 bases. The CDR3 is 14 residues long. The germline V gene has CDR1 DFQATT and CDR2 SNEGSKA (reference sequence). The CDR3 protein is CSARDGDGNQPQHF. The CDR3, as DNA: TGCAGTGCTAGAGATGGGGACGGGAATCAGCCCCAGCATTTT.

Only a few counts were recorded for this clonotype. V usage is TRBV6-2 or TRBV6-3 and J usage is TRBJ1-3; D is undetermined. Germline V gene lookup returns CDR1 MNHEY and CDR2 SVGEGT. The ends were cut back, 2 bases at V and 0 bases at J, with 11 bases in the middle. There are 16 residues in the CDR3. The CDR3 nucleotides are TGTGCCAGCAGTTACGGGCAAGCCAGCTCTGGAAACACCATATATTTT. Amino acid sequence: CASSYGQASSGNTIYF.

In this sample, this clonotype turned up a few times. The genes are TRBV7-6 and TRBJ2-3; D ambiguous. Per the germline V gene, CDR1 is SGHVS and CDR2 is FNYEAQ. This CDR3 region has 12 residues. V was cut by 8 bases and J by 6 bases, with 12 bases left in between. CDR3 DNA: TGTGCCAGCGCCGCAACCGGGGATACGCAGTATTTT. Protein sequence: CASAATGDTQYF. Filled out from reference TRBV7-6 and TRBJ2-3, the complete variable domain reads GAGVSQSPRYKVTKRGQDVALRCDPISGHVSLYWYRQALGQGPEFLTYFNYEAQQDKSGLPNDRFSAERPEGSISTLTIQRTEQRDSAMYRCASAATGDTQYFGPGTRLTVL.

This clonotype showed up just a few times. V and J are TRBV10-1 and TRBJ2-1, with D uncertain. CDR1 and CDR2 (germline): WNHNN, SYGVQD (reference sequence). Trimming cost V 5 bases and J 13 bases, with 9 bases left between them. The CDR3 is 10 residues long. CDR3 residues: CASSRTLQFF. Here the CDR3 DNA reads TGCGCCAGCAGTAGGACCCTTCAGTTCTTC.

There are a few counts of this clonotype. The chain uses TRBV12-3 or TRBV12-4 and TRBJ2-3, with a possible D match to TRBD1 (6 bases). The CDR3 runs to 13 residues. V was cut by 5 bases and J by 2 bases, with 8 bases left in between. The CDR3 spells CASSHRDTDTQYF. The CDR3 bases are TGTGCCAGCAGTCACAGGGACACAGATACGCAGTATTTT.

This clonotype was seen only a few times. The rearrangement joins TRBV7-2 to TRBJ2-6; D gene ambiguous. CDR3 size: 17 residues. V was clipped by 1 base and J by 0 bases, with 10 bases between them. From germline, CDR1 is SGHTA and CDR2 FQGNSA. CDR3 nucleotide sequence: TGTGCCAGCAGCTTAGTAGGGATGCCCTCTGGGGCCAACGTCCTGACTTTC. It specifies CASSLVGMPSGANVLTF. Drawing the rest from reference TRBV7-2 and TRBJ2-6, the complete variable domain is GAGVSQSPSNKVTEKGKDVELRCDPISGHTALYWYRQSLGQGLEFLIYFQGNSAPDKSGLPSDRFSAERTGGSVSTLTIQRTQQEDSAVYLCASSLVGMPSGANVLTFGAGSRLTVL.

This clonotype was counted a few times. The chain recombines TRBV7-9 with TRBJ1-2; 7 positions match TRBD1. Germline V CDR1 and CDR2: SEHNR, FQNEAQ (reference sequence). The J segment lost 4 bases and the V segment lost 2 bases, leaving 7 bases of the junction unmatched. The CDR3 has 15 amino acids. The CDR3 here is CASSLQGDGSYGYTF. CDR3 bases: TGTGCCAGCAGCTTACAGGGGGACGGTTCCTATGGCTACACCTTC.

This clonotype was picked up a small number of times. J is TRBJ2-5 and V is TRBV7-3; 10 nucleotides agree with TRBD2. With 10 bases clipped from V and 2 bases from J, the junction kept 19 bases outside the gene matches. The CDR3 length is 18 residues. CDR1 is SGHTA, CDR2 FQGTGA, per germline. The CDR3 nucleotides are TGTGCCACCCGAGCGGGGGGGGCCAAATCTATACGGCAAGAGACCCAGTACTTC. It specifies CATRAGGAKSIRQETQYF.

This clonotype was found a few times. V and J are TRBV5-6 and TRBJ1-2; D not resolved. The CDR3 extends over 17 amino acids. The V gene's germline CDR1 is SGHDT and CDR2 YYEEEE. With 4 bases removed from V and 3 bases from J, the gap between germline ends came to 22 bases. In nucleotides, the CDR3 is TGTGCCAGCAGCCTAGGGAGATACGGGCTGGATGACTATGGCTACACCTTC. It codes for CASSLGRYGLDDYGYTF.